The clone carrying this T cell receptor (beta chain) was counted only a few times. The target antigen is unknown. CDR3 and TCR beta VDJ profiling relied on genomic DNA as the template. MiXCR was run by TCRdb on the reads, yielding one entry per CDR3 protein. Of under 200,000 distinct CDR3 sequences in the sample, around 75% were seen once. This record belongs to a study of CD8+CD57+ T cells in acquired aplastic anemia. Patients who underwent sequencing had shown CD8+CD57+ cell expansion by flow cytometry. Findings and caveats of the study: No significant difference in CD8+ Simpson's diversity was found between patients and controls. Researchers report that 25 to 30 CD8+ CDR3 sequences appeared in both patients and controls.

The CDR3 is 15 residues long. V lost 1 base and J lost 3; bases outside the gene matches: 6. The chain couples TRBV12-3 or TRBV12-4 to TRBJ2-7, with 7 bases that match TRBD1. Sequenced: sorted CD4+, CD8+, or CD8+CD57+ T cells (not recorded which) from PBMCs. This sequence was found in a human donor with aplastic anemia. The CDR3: CASSLGSGQVYEQYF. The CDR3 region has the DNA TGTGCCAGCAGTTTAGGGAGCGGACAGGTCTACGAGCAGTACTTC.